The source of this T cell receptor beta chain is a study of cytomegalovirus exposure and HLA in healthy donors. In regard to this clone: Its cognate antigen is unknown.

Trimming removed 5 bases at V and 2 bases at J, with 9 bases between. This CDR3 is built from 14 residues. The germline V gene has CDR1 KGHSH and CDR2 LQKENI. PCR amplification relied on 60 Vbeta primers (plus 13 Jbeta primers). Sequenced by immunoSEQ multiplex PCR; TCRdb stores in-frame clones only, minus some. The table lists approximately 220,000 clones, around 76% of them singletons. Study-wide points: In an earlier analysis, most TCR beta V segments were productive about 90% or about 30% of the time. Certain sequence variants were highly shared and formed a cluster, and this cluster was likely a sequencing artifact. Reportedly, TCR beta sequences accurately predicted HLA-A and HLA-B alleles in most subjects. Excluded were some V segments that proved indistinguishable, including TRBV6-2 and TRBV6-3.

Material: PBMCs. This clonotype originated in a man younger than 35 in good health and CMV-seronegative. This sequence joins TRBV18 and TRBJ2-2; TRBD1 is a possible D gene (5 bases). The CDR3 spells CASSAQGNTGELFF. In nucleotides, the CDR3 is TGTGCCAGCTCAGCTCAGGGAAACACCGGGGAGCTGTTTTTT.